These 21 T cell receptor gamma chains were all obtained from the same sample, sequenced in a study of gamma delta lymphoproliferative disorders and STAT genes. TCRdb redid clone calling on the multiplex PCR reads using CATT. Here the sample spans 2,500 or so gamma-chain clones, 10% being singletons. Genomic DNA from isolated PBMCs served as the sequencing template. Sequencing was carried out using blood. These receptors were collected from a human donor in good health.

This clone was counted between two and nine times. TCRdb's protein, taken from a much larger clone, differs from this DNA's translation at residue 3, likely owing to a read error; the protein displayed comes from the DNA. The chain is built from TRGV3 and TRGJ1 or TRGJ2. The J gene is absent in TCRdb and was assigned here via DNA matching to germline. Germline CDR1 VTNTFY, CDR2 YDVSTARD (reference sequence). The CDR3 extends over 15 amino acids. Written as DNA, the CDR3 is TGTGCCTCCTGGGACAGGCCCCATAGTGATTATAAGAAACTCTTT. Its protein product is CASWDRPHSDYKKLF.

This clone is large in the sample. Sequence at one end of the junction differs from germline and may be a read error. The rearrangement links TRGV10 to TRGJ1 or TRGJ2. Matching the DNA to germline supplied the J gene, which TCRdb does not give. TRGV10 is reported as an ORF; its role is uncertain. CDR3 size: 11 residues. Here the CDR3 DNA reads TGCGCCTCGTCCTTTTATTATAAGAAACTCTTT. It yields the protein CASSFYYKKLF.

This clone showed up just a few times. TCRdb attributes to this sequence the protein of a much larger clone, which differs from the DNA translation at residue 12; a read error is likely, and the protein displayed is translated from the DNA. V gene TRGV10 was called; the J gene was not. TRGV10 falls under the ORF class, with uncertain function. CDR3 length equals 14 residues. The CDR3 sequence: CAAWGEPTGWFEIF. The DNA for the CDR3 is TGTGCTGCGTGGGGGGAGCCCACTGGTTGGTTCGAGATATTT.

This clone was counted many times. At residue 5, TCRdb's protein disagrees with the DNA translation; the protein shown here derives from the DNA. The V call is TRGV10, the J call TRGJ1 or TRGJ2. The J gene, missing from TCRdb, was assigned here through DNA to germline matching. TRGV10 carries the ORF label, with uncertain function. V gave up 8 bases and J gave up 6 bases; unmatched junction bases: 14. The CDR3 runs to 14 residues. The CDR3 nucleotides read TGTGCTGCGTGGGGCCTCGAAGCCTGTTATAAGAAACTCTTT. This codes for CAAWGLEACYKKLF.

This clone counts as medium-sized. Different DNA sequences within this sample yield the same CDR3. The chain has TRGV11 and TRGJ1 or TRGJ2. TCRdb lists no J gene, so it was determined here by aligning the DNA to germline. TRGV11 is flagged as an ORF with uncertain function. The CDR3 sequence is 14 residues long. The ends lost 0 bases at V and 7 bases at J; junction bases unmatched: 6. The CDR3 loop reads CACWIRHVFYKKLF. CDR3 DNA sequence: TGTGCCTGCTGGATTAGGCACGTTTTCTATAAGAAACTCTTT.

This clone counts as medium-sized (0.01 to 0.1%). Other nucleotide sequences in the sample specify the same CDR3. The gene calls are TRGV2 and TRGJ1 or TRGJ2. TCRdb carries no J gene annotation; the J gene was assigned here by matching the DNA with germline. V lost 0 bases and J lost 4; bases outside the gene matches: 6. Per germline, CDR1 EGSNGY and CDR2 YDSYNSKV. The CDR3 totals 14 residues. The CDR3 is CATWDGPRYYKKLF. In DNA form, the CDR3 reads TGTGCCACCTGGGACGGGCCGAGATATTATAAGAAACTCTTT.

By proportion, this clone is medium-sized. This rearrangement joins TRGV9 to TRGJ1 or TRGJ2. The J gene comes from matching the DNA to germline here; TCRdb lacks it. The CDR3 is 14 residues long. The trim removed 2 bases at V and 0 bases at J, leaving 4 bases unmatched. CDR1 is GITISATS and CDR2 is ISYDGTV in the germline V gene (reference sequence). The CDR3, as DNA: TGTGCCTTGTGGGAGGGGATGAATTATTATAAGAAACTCTTT. It translates to CALWEGMNYYKKLF.

In this sample, this clone is medium-sized. V and J are TRGV8 and TRGJ1 or TRGJ2. The J gene, missing from TCRdb, was assigned here through DNA to germline matching. Germline V gives CDR1 VENAVY, CDR2 YDSYNSRV. CDR3 length: 13 amino acids. V shed 3 bases, J shed 2 bases, and the junction held 4 bases outside the gene matches. CDR3 in amino acids: CATWDWDYYKKLF. The CDR3 nucleotides are TGTGCCACCTGGGATTGGGATTATTATAAGAAACTCTTT.

This clone showed up many times. The genes are TRGV4 and TRGJ1 or TRGJ2. Here the J gene was assigned by germline matching of the DNA, as TCRdb has none. The CDR3 covers 11 residues. V gave up 9 bases and J gave up 6 bases; unmatched junction bases: 8. In germline, CDR1 is EGSTGY, CDR2 YDSYTSSV. CDR3 amino acids: CATVMGYKKLF. The CDR3 DNA reads as TGTGCCACCGTAATGGGTTATAAGAAACTCTTT.

This clone was seen a few times. J is TRGJP and V is TRGV2. Germline matching of the DNA provided the J gene here, since TCRdb leaves it blank. Losses at the gene ends were 1 base for V and 17 bases for J; bases not matched to a gene: 17. The germline V gene encodes CDR1 EGSNGY and CDR2 YDSYNSKV. The length of the CDR3 is 17 residues. Here the CDR3 DNA reads TGTGCCACCTGGGACGGTAAAGCAAGAGTTGGGCAAAAAATCAAGGTATTT. Protein sequence: CATWDGKARVGQKIKVF.

Relative to its sample, this clone is medium-sized (0.01 to 0.1%). The chain employs TRGV10 and TRGJP1. Matching the DNA to germline supplied the J gene, which TCRdb does not give. TRGV10 is an ORF; its function is uncertain. With V trimmed by 8 bases and J by 1 base, 17 bases remained unmatched. The CDR3 consists of 18 residues. The CDR3 DNA is TGTGCTGCGTGGGAAAATCGGGGAGTGTGTACCACTGGTTGGTTCAAGATATTT. Translation gives CAAWENRGVCTTGWFKIF.

In its sample, this clone ranks as medium-sized (0.01 to 0.1%). The chain couples TRGV5 to TRGJ1 or TRGJ2. TCRdb records no J gene; here it was assigned by comparing the DNA to germline. After removal of 0 bases from V and 7 bases from J, the junction contained 6 bases not matched to a gene. The length of the CDR3 is 13 residues. Germline CDR1 and CDR2: VINAFY and YDVSNSKD. CDR3: CATWDRLQYKKLF. In DNA form, the CDR3 reads TGTGCCACCTGGGACAGGCTACAATATAAGAAACTCTTT.

This clone qualifies as medium-sized. CDR3: CATWDPARVF. The CDR3 DNA is TGTGCCACCTGGGATCCCGCGAGGGTCTTT. No J gene was called, and the V gene is TRGV8. Germline assignment: CDR1 VENAVY and CDR2 YDSYNSRV. The CDR3 runs 10 residues.

In its sample, this clone ranks as medium-sized. The rearrangement joins TRGV2 to TRGJP1. The J gene comes from matching the DNA to germline here; TCRdb lacks it. The V and J ends lost 5 bases and 5 bases, in that order; junction bases with no gene match: 5. The CDR3 length is 13 residues. CDR1 and CDR2 (germline): EGSNGY, YDSYNSKV. CDR3 in DNA: TGTGCCACCTGGGGGGGAACTGGTTGGTTCAAGATATTT. It encodes CATWGGTGWFKIF.

This clone is medium-sized. The rearrangement uses TRGV10 and TRGJP1. In the absence of a J gene in TCRdb, the DNA was matched to germline to assign it here. TRGV10 belongs to the ORF category, with a function that is uncertain. The J segment lost 7 bases and the V segment lost 8 bases, leaving 11 bases of the junction unmatched. The CDR3 contains 14 residues. For the CDR3, the DNA is TGTGCTGCGTGGACCCTTCTCGGTGGTTGGTTCAAGATATTT. It is translated as CAAWTLLGGWFKIF.

Within the sample, this clone is medium-sized. This chain joins TRGV2 and TRGJ1 or TRGJ2. No J gene was available from TCRdb, and it was assigned here by a germline match of the DNA. V lost 0 bases and J lost 7; bases outside the gene matches: 6. This CDR3 contains 13 residues. Germline-derived CDR1 and CDR2 are EGSNGY and YDSYNSKV. CDR3 residues: CATWDGLHYKKLF. DNA of the CDR3: TGTGCCACCTGGGACGGGCTTCACTATAAGAAACTCTTT.

This clone qualifies as medium-sized. This sequence joins TRGV2 and TRGJ1 or TRGJ2. The J gene was missing in TCRdb and was found by matching the end of the DNA to germline. After removal of 0 bases from V and 3 bases from J, the junction contained 5 bases not matched to a gene. CDR3 size: 14 residues. Per the germline V gene, CDR1 is EGSNGY and CDR2 is YDSYNSKV. Here the CDR3 reads CATWDGPLYYKKLF. As DNA, the CDR3 is TGTGCCACCTGGGACGGGCCCCTTTATTATAAGAAACTCTTT.

As for this clone: TCRdb pairs this DNA with a much larger clone's protein that differs at residue 6, likely a read error; the protein shown was translated from the DNA. V and J are TRGV2 and TRGJ1 or TRGJ2. The J gene, missing from TCRdb, was assigned here through DNA to germline matching. V lost 3 bases, J lost 7 bases, and 12 bases stayed unmatched. This CDR3 region has 14 residues. Per germline, CDR1 EGSNGY and CDR2 YDSYNSKV. Here the CDR3 reads CATWDRRLGYKKLF. The CDR3 DNA reads TGTGCCACCTGGGACAGGCGACTAGGGTATAAGAAACTCTTT.

This clone qualifies as medium-sized. The rearrangement links TRGV4 to TRGJP2. The J gene, absent from TCRdb, was called here by matching the DNA to germline. Unmatched junction bases numbered 7, after V lost 9 bases and J lost 3 bases. This CDR3 spans 13 amino acids. The V gene's germline CDR1 is EGSTGY and CDR2 YDSYTSSV. The CDR3 region has the DNA TGTGCCACCCACGGCGGTAGTGATTGGATCAAGACGTTT. As protein: CATHGGSDWIKTF.

In its sample, this clone ranks as medium-sized (0.01 to 0.1%). The chain recombines TRGV4 with TRGJ1 or TRGJ2. The J gene, left out of TCRdb, was set here by checking the DNA against germline. The J segment lost 6 bases and the V segment lost 3 bases, leaving 8 bases of the junction unmatched. The CDR3 loop spans 13 amino acids. The V gene's germline CDR1 is EGSTGY and CDR2 YDSYTSSV. The CDR3 sequence is CATWDYFGYKKLF. The CDR3 bases are TGTGCCACCTGGGATTATTTTGGTTATAAGAAACTCTTT.

This clone was seen a handful of times. TCRdb's protein for this DNA is that of a much larger clone and differs from the translation at residue 6, likely a read error; the protein shown is the DNA translation. The rearrangement links TRGV2 to TRGJ1 or TRGJ2. TCRdb gives no J gene; it was assigned here by matching the DNA to germline. The CDR3 totals 14 residues. In germline, CDR1 is EGSNGY, CDR2 YDSYNSKV. V lost 2 bases, J lost 1 base, and 5 bases stayed unmatched. Here the CDR3 DNA reads TGTGCCACCTGGGACGCCAACAATTATTATAAGAAACTCTTT. Protein: CATWDANNYYKKLF.